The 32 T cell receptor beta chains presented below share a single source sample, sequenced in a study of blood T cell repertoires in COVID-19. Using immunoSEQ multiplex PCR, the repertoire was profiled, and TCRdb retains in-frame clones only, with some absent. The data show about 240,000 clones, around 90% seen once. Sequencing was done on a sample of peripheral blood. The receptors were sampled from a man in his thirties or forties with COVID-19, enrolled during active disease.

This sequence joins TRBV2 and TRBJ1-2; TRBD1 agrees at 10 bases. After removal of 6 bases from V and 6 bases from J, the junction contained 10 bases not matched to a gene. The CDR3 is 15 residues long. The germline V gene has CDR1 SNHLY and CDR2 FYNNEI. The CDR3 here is CASRGDRGFMDGYTF. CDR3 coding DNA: TGTGCCAGCAGGGGGGACAGGGGTTTTATGGATGGCTACACCTTC. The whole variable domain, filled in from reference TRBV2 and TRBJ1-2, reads EPEVTQTPSHQVTQMGQEVILRCVPISNHLYFYWYRQILGQKVEFLVSFYNNEISEKSEIFDDQFSVERPDGSNFTLKIRSTKLEDSAMYFCASRGDRGFMDGYTFGSGTRLTVV.

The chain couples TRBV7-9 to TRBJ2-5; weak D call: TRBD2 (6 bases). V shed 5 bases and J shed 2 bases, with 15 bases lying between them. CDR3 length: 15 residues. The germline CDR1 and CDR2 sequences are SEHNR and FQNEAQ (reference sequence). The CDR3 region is CASSLRGFEQETQYF. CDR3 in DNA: TGTGCCAGCAGCCTTCGGGGGTTCGAACAAGAGACCCAGTACTTC.

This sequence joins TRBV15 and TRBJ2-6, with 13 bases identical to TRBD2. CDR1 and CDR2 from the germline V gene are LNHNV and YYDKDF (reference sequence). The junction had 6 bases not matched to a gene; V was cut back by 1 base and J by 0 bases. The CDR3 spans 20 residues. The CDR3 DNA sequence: TGTGCCACCAGCAGAGTTCCCGGGACTAGCGGGACCTCTGGGGCCAACGTCCTGACTTTC. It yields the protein CATSRVPGTSGTSGANVLTF. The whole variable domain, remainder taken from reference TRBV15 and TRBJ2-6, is DAMVIQNPRYQVTQFGKPVTLSCSQTLNHNVMYWYQQKSSQAPKLLFHYYDKDFNNEADTPDNFQSRRPNTSFCFLDIRSPGLGDTAMYLCATSRVPGTSGTSGANVLTFGAGSRLTVL.

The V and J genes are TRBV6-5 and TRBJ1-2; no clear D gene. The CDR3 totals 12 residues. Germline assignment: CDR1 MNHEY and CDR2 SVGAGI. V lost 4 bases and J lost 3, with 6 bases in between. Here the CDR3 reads CASSSVDYGYTF. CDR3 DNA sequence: TGTGCCAGCAGTTCGGTCGACTATGGCTACACCTTC.

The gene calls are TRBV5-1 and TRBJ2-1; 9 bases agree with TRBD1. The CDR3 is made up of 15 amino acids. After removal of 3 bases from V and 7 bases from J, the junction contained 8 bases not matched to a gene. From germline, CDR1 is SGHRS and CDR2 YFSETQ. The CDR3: CASSSAGTGLNEQFF. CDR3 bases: TGCGCCAGCAGCTCCGCCGGGACAGGGCTGAATGAGCAGTTCTTC.

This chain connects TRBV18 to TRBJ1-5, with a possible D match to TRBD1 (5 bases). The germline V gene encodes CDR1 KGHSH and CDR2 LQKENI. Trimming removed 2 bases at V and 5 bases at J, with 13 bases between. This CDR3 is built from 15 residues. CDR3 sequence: CASSPVEGIDQPQHF. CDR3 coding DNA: TGTGCCAGCTCACCAGTGGAGGGGATCGATCAGCCCCAGCATTTT.

CDR3 nucleotide sequence: TGTGCCAGTAGTGGAGGACAGGGTACAGATACGCAGTATTTT. It encodes CASSGGQGTDTQYF. The chain links TRBV19 to TRBJ2-3, with 8 bases identical to TRBD1. CDR3 length: 14 amino acids. The germline V gene encodes CDR1 LNHDA and CDR2 SQIVND (reference sequence). V shed 5 bases and J 3 bases; nucleotides not matched to a gene: 4.

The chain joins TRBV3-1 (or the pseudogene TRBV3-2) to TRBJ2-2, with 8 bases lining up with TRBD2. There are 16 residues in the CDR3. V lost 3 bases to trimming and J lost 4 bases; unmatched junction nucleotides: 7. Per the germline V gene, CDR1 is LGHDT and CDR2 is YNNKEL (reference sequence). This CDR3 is CASSHRGGPGTGELFF. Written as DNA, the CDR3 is TGTGCCAGCAGCCACCGGGGGGGGCCAGGCACCGGGGAGCTGTTTTTT.

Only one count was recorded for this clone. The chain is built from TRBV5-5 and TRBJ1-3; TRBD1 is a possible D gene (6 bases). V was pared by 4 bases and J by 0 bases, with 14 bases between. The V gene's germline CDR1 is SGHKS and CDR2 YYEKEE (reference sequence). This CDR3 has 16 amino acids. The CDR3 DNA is TGTGCCAGCAGCCAAGGACAGCCGTACTCTGGAAACACCATATATTTT. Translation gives CASSQGQPYSGNTIYF.

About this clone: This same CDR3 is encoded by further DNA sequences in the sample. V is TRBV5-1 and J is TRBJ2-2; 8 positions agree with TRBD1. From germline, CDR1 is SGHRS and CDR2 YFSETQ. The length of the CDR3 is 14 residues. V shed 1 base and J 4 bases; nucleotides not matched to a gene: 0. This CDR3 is CASSLTGGTGELFF. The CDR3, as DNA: TGCGCCAGCAGCTTGACAGGGGGCACCGGGGAGCTGTTTTTT.

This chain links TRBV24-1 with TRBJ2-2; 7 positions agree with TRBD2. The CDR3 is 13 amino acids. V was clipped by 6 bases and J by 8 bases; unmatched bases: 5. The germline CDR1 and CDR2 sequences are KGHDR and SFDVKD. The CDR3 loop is CATSLGGTGELFF. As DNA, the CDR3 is TGTGCCACCAGTTTGGGAGGGACGGGGGAGCTGTTTTTT.

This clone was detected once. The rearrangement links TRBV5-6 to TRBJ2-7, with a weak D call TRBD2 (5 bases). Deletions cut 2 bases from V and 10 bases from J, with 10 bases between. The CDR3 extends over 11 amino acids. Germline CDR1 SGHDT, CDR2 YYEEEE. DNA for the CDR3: TGTGCCAGCAGCTTAGGGAGAAAACAGTACTTC. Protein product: CASSLGRKQYF.

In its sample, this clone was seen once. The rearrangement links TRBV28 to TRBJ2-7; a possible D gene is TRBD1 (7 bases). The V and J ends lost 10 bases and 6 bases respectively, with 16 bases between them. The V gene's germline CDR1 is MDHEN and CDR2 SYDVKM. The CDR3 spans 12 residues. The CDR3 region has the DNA TGTGCCATCTCAACAGGGGACTCCGAGCAGTACTTC. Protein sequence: CAISTGDSEQYF.

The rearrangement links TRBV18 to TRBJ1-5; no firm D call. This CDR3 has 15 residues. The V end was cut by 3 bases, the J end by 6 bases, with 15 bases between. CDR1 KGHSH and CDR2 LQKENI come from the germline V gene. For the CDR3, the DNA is TGTGCCAGCTCACCCAGACATGGGAGGAGTCAGCCCCAGCATTTT. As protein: CASSPRHGRSQPQHF.

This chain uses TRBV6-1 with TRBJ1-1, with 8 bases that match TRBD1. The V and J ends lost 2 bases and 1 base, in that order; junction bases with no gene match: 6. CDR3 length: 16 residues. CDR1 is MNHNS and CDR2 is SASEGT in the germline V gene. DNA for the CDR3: TGTGCCAGCAGTGAAACTCGGACAGGGCCGAACACTGAAGCTTTCTTT. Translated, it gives CASSETRTGPNTEAFF.

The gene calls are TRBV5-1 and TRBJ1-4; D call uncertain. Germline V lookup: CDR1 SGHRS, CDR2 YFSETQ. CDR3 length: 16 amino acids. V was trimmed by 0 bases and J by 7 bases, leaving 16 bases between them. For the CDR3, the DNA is TGCGCCAGCAGCTTGGGGCGGGTTTCCCAGGCTGAAAAACTGTTTTTT. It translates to CASSLGRVSQAEKLFF.

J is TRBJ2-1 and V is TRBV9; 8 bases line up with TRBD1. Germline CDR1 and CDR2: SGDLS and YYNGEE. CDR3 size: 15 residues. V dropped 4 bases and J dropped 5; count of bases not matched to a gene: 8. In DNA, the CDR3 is TGTGCCAGCAGCTCAGGGGGCAGGGCGAACAATGAGCAGTTCTTC. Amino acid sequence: CASSSGGRANNEQFF.

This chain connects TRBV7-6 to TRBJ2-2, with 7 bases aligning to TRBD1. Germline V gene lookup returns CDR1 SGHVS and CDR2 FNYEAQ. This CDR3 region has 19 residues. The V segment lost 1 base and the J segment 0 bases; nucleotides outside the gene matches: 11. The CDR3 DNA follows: TGTGCCAGCAGCTTAGGGGTGATGGGACAGTTTTCGAACACCGGGGAGCTGTTTTTT. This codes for CASSLGVMGQFSNTGELFF.

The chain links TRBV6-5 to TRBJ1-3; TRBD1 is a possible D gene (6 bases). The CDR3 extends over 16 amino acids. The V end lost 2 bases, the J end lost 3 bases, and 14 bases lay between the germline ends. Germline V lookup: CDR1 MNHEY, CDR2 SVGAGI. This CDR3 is CASSYGQGSDGNTIYF. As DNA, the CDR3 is TGTGCCAGCAGTTACGGGCAGGGGTCAGATGGAAACACCATATATTTT.

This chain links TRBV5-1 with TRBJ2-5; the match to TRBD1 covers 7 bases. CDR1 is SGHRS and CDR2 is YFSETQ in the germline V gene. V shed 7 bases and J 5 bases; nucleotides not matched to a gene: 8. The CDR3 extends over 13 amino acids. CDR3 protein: CASAIQGSETQYF. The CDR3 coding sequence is TGCGCCAGCGCCATACAGGGGAGTGAGACCCAGTACTTC.

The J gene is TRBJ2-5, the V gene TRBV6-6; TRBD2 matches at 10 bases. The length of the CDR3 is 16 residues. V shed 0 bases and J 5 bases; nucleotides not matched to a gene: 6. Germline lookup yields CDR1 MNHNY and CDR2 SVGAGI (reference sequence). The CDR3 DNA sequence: TGTGCCAGCAGTTACTCTAGCGGGGGGCCCGACGAGACCCAGTACTTC. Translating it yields CASSYSSGGPDETQYF.

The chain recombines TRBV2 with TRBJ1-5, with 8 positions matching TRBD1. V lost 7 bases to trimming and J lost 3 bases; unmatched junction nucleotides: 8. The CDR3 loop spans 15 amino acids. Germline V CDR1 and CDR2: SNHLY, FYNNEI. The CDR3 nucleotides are TGTGCCAGCACCCCCGACAGGGGATACAATCAGCCCCAGCATTTT. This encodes CASTPDRGYNQPQHF. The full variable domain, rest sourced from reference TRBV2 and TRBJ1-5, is EPEVTQTPSHQVTQMGQEVILRCVPISNHLYFYWYRQILGQKVEFLVSFYNNEISEKSEIFDDQFSVERPDGSNFTLKIRSTKLEDSAMYFCASTPDRGYNQPQHFGDGTRLSIL.

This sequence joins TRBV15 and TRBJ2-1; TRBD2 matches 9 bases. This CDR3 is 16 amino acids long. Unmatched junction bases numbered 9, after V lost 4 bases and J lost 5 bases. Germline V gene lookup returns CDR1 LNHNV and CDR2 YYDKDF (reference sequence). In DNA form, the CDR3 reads TGTGCCACCAGCAAGCGAACTAGCGGGCGACACAATGAGCAGTTCTTC. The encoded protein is CATSKRTSGRHNEQFF.

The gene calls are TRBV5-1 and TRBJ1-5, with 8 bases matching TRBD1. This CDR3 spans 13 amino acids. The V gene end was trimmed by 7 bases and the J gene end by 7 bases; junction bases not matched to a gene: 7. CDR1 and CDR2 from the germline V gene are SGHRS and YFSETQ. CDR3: CASSPGQGQPQHF. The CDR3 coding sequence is TGCGCCAGCTCCCCTGGACAGGGACAGCCCCAGCATTTT.

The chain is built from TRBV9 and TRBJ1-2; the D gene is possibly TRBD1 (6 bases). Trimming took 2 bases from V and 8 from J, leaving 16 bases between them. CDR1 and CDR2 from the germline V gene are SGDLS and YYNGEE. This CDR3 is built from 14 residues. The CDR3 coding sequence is TGTGCCAGCAGCGTCGGGGGGCCCTCTTGGGGCTACACCTTC. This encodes CASSVGGPSWGYTF.

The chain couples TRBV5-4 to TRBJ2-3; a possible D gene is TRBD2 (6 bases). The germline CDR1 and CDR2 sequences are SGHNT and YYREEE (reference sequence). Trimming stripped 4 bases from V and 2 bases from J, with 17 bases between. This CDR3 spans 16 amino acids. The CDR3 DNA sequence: TGTGCCAGCAGCGTTAAATACGGGGGAGACACAGATACGCAGTATTTT. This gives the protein CASSVKYGGDTDTQYF.

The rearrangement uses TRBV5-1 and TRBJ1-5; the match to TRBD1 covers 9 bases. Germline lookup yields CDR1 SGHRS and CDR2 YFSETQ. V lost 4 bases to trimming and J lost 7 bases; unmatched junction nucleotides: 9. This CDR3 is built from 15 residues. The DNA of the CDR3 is TGCGCCAGCAGCCCGGGACAGGGATCGGGACAGCCCCAGCATTTT. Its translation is CASSPGQGSGQPQHF.

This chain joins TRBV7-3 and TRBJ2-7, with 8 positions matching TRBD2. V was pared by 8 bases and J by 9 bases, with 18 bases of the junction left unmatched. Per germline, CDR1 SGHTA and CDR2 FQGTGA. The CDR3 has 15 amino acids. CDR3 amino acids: CASGTLTSADAGQYF. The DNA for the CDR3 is TGTGCCAGCGGCACCCTGACTAGCGCCGACGCTGGGCAGTACTTC.

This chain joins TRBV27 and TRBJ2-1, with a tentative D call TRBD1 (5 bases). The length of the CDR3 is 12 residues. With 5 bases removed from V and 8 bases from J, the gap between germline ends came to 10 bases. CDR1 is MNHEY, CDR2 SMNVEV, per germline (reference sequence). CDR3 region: CASSPQGDEQFF. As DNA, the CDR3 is TGTGCCAGCAGTCCTCAGGGTGATGAGCAGTTCTTC.

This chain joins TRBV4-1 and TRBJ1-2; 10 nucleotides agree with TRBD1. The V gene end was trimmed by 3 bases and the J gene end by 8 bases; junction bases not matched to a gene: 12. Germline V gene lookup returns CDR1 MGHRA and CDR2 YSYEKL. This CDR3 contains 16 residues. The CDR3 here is CASSHPLLGQGEGYTF. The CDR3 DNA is TGCGCCAGCAGCCATCCACTCCTCGGACAGGGGGAAGGCTACACCTTC.

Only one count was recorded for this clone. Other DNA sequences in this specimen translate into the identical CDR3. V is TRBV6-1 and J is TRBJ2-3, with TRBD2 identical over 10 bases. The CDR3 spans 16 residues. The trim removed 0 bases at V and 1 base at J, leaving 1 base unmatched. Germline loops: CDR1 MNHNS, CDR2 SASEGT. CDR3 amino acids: CASSEALAGGTDTQYF. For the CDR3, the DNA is TGTGCCAGCAGTGAAGCGCTAGCGGGGGGCACAGATACGCAGTATTTT.

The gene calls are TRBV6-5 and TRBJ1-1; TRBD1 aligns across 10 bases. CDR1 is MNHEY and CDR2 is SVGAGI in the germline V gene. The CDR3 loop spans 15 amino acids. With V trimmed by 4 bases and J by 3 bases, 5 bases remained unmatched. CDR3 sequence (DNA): TGTGCCAGCAGTTCGCCGGACAGGGGGGACACTGAAGCTTTCTTT. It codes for CASSSPDRGDTEAFF.